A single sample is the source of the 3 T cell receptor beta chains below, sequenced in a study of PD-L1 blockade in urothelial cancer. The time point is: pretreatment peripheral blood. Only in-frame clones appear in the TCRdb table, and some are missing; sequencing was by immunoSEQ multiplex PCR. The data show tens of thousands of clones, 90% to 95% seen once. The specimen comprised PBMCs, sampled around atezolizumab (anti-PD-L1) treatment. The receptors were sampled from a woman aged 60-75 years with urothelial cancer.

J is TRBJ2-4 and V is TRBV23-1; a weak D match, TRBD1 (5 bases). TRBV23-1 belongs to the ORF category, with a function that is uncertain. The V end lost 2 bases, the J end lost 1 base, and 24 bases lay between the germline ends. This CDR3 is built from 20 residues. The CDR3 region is CASSQPIRDTVNGAKNIQYF. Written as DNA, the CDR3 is TGCGCCAGCAGTCAACCAATCAGGGATACGGTCAACGGGGCCAAAAACATTCAGTACTTC.

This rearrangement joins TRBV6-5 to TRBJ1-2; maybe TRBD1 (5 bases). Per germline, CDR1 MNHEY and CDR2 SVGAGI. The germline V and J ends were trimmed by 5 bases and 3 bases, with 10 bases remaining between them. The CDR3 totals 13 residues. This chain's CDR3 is CASSPGYDYGYTF. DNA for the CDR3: TGTGCCAGCAGTCCAGGGTATGACTATGGCTACACCTTC.

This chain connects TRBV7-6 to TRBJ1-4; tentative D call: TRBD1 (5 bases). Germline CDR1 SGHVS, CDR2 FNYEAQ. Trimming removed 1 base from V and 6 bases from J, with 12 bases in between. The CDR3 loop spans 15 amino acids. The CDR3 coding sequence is TGTGCCAGCAGCTTAGAGTCGGGGGACGATGAAAAACTGTTTTTT. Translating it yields CASSLESGDDEKLFF. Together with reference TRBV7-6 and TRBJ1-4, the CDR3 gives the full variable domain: GAGVSQSPRYKVTKRGQDVALRCDPISGHVSLYWYRQALGQGPEFLTYFNYEAQQDKSGLPNDRFSAERPEGSISTLTIQRTEQRDSAMYRCASSLESGDDEKLFFGSGTQLSVL.